These 16 T cell receptor beta chains were all obtained from the same sample, sequenced in a study of human T cells and chemical hapten exposure. The sample's time point: pre-sensitization, week 0. Treatment here: therapeutic diphenylcyclopropenone sensitization with weekly scalp DPC. Via MiXCR, TCRdb re-called the RACE reads, giving one row per CDR3 protein. The repertoire consists of fewer than 300,000 distinct CDR3 sequences, with over 7.5% occurring once and the leading ten covering approximately 1.2%. Sequences were derived from whole blood, sampled in connection with sensitization to the hapten diphenylcyclopropenone (DPC). Source of these receptors: a man aged 18 to 29 with alopecia areata. Some clones in this sample may be carry-over from other donors' samples.

In this sample, this clonotype turned up a few times. This rearrangement joins TRBV7-2 to TRBJ1-1; D might be TRBD1 (5 bases). The germline gives CDR1 SGHTA, CDR2 FQGNSA. Trimming removed 6 bases from V and 4 bases from J, with 18 bases in between. The CDR3 spans 15 residues. CDR3 in amino acids: CASRTARGRGTEAFF. CDR3 nucleotides: TGTGCCAGCAGGACAGCTCGGGGAAGGGGCACTGAAGCTTTCTTT.

This clonotype was detected only a few times. The rearrangement joins TRBV7-2 to TRBJ1-3; the D gene is possibly TRBD1 (5 bases). The V gene's germline CDR1 is SGHTA and CDR2 FQGNSA. The CDR3 runs to 16 residues. The V end lost 1 base, the J end lost 2 bases, and 12 bases lay between the germline ends. The CDR3 DNA follows: TGTGCCAGCAGCTTAGAGGTCGGGGGGACTGGAAACACCATATATTTT. It specifies CASSLEVGGTGNTIYF.

The CDR3: CASSMAPGQLYGYTF. CDR3 nucleotides: TGTGCCAGTAGTATGGCGCCGGGACAGCTCTATGGCTACACCTTC. The rearrangement joins TRBV19 to TRBJ1-2; 7 bases align to TRBD1. Germline V gene sequence: CDR1 LNHDA, CDR2 SQIVND (reference sequence). V was pared by 3 bases and J by 4 bases, with 8 bases of the junction left unmatched. The length of the CDR3 is 15 residues.

This clonotype was detected many times. The chain carries TRBV28 and TRBJ1-5; TRBD1 might be the D (5 bases). Between the trimmed V and J ends, which lost 4 bases and 0 bases, there was a span of 10 bases. The germline V gene encodes CDR1 MDHEN and CDR2 SYDVKM. The CDR3 has 15 amino acids. CDR3 amino acids: CASSSQDNSNQPQHF. The CDR3 DNA reads TGTGCCAGCAGTTCTCAGGACAATAGCAATCAGCCCCAGCATTTT.

This clonotype was seen many times. This chain uses TRBV20-1 with TRBJ1-4; perhaps TRBD1 as D (5 bases). The CDR3 is 15 amino acids. CDR1 is DFQATT, CDR2 SNEGSKA, per germline (reference sequence). V shed 2 bases and J shed 10 bases, with 20 bases lying between them. The CDR3 loop reads CSARTAGDLNGKLFF. The CDR3 DNA follows: TGCAGTGCTAGAACCGCTGGGGACTTGAACGGAAAACTGTTTTTT.

This clonotype was detected ten times or more. This chain joins TRBV4-3 and TRBJ1-2; no firm D call. V lost 0 bases, J lost 3 bases, and 14 bases lay in between. Germline assignment: CDR1 LGHNA and CDR2 YSLEER. This CDR3 comprises 16 residues. CDR3 residues: CASSQDRRVGYYGYTF. The CDR3 nucleotides are TGCGCCAGCAGCCAAGATAGGAGGGTAGGATACTATGGCTACACCTTC.

The J gene is TRBJ1-5, the V gene TRBV7-2; D is unresolved. V lost 2 bases, J lost 7 bases, and 15 bases lay in between. The CDR3 spans 15 residues. Germline loops: CDR1 SGHTA, CDR2 FQGNSA. DNA for the CDR3: TGTGCCAGCAGCTTATCCTTAGGGTCAAACCAGCCCCAGCATTTT. Its translation is CASSLSLGSNQPQHF.

This clonotype was counted many times. V and J are TRBV7-9 and TRBJ1-5; tentatively, D is TRBD1 (5 bases). The germline V gene has CDR1 SEHNR and CDR2 FQNEAQ (reference sequence). V was shortened by 0 bases and J by 1 base, with 10 bases between the two germline ends. The CDR3 runs 16 residues. As DNA, the CDR3 is TGTGCCAGCAGCTTAGCGCAGGGACTAAGCAATCAGCCCCAGCATTTT. Translated, it gives CASSLAQGLSNQPQHF.

This chain joins TRBV28 and TRBJ2-3; TRBD1 aligns across 8 bases. V dropped 6 bases and J dropped 2; count of bases not matched to a gene: 10. This CDR3 is built from 16 residues. Germline-derived CDR1 and CDR2 are MDHEN and SYDVKM. The DNA of the CDR3 is TGTGCCAGCAGCAATCAGGGGGCGCGGGACACAGATACGCAGTATTTT. This gives the protein CASSNQGARDTDTQYF.

This rearrangement joins TRBV5-6 to TRBJ2-3; D is perhaps TRBD1 (6 bases). V lost 2 bases and J lost 1, with 20 bases in between. The CDR3 is made up of 18 amino acids. Germline V CDR1 and CDR2: SGHDT, YYEEEE. The CDR3 region is CASSFFIRNRDGTDTQYF. CDR3 nucleotides: TGTGCCAGCAGCTTTTTTATCCGGAACAGGGACGGCACAGATACGCAGTATTTT.

The CDR3 coding sequence is TGTGCCAGCAGCTTAGGGGAGCCTCGTAACACTGAAGCTTTCTTT. This translates into CASSLGEPRNTEAFF. V is TRBV7-8 and J is TRBJ1-1; D is undetermined. CDR3 length equals 15 residues. The germline CDR1 and CDR2 sequences are SGHVS and FQNEAQ. The V end was cut by 1 base, the J end by 2 bases, with 11 bases between.

V is TRBV7-8 and J is TRBJ1-2; a possible D gene is TRBD1 (5 bases). Trimming shortened V by 2 bases and J by 3 bases, and 13 bases separated the two germline ends. Germline V gene lookup returns CDR1 SGHVS and CDR2 FQNEAQ. CDR3 length: 15 amino acids. For the CDR3, the DNA is TGTGCCAGCAGCTTAACTATCCAGGGTTACTATGGCTACACCTTC. Residues: CASSLTIQGYYGYTF.

The V and J genes are TRBV28 and TRBJ1-2, with 12 bases fitting TRBD1. Trimming at V came to 4 bases and at J to 6 bases, leaving 9 bases not matched to a gene. The CDR3 is 16 residues long. Germline loops: CDR1 MDHEN, CDR2 SYDVKM. The CDR3 DNA sequence: TGTGCCAGCAGTTCCCTTCGGGACAGGGGGCCAGATGGCTACACCTTC. It translates to CASSSLRDRGPDGYTF.

The sample holds many counts of this clonotype. The rearrangement links TRBV7-9 to TRBJ2-1, with D unclear. From germline, CDR1 is SEHNR and CDR2 FQNEAQ (reference sequence). The CDR3 totals 17 residues. V was trimmed by 5 bases and J by 1 base, leaving 18 bases between them. The DNA for the CDR3 is TGTGCCAGCAGCCCCCTCCGGGCCTTCGATTCCTACAATGAGCAGTTCTTC. It encodes CASSPLRAFDSYNEQFF.

The CDR3 here is CSVEDGASGNTIYF. The CDR3 DNA sequence: TGCAGCGTGGAGGACGGGGCCTCTGGAAACACCATATATTTT. The chain uses TRBV29-1 and TRBJ1-3, with D tentatively TRBD1 (5 bases). The CDR3 covers 14 residues. The germline CDR1 and CDR2 sequences are SQVTM and ANQGSEA. Trimming shortened V by 6 bases and J by 0 bases, and 12 bases separated the two germline ends.

This rearrangement joins TRBV7-2 to TRBJ2-3; D is perhaps TRBD2 (6 bases). This CDR3 has 16 residues. The germline CDR1 and CDR2 sequences are SGHTA and FQGNSA. Trimming removed 4 bases from V and 1 base from J, with 15 bases in between. The DNA for the CDR3 is TGTGCCAGCAGCTGGAGGGGAGATCACGGCACAGATACGCAGTATTTT. It is translated as CASSWRGDHGTDTQYF.